One and the same sample provided the 10 T cell receptor beta chains below, sequenced in a study of blood T cell repertoires in COVID-19. The data were produced by immunoSEQ multiplex PCR, yet TCRdb's version contains in-frame clones alone and is incomplete. The sample records roughly 180,000 clones, approximately 84% being singletons. The sequencing input was peripheral blood. The receptors were sampled from a woman aged 45-65 years with COVID-19, enrolled during active disease.

The chain combines TRBV4-1 with TRBJ2-1; 10 nucleotides align to TRBD2. J gave up 4 bases and V 0 bases, and 9 bases lay outside the gene matches. The germline CDR1 and CDR2 sequences are MGHRA and YSYEKL. The CDR3 runs 18 residues. The CDR3 DNA follows: TGCGCCAGCAGCCAAGAATGGCTAGCGGGGGCCCTATACAATGAGCAGTTCTTC. It is translated as CASSQEWLAGALYNEQFF.

This clone was detected a few times. This sequence joins TRBV28 and TRBJ2-5; a weak D match, TRBD2 (5 bases). Germline CDR1 is MDHEN and CDR2 is SYDVKM. There are 13 residues in the CDR3. The germline V and J ends were trimmed by 5 bases and 3 bases, with 10 bases remaining between them. This CDR3 reads CASSLEGKETQYF. CDR3 in DNA: TGTGCCAGCAGTCTCGAGGGTAAAGAGACCCAGTACTTC. The variable domain in full, completed from reference TRBV28 and TRBJ2-5, reads DVKVTQSSRYLVKRTGEKVFLECVQDMDHENMFWYRQDPGLGLRLIYFSYDVKMKEKGDIPEGYSVSREKKERFSLILESASTNQTSMYLCASSLEGKETQYFGPGTRLLVL.

The CDR3 is CASKTGQGEETQYF. CDR3 coding DNA: TGTGCCAGCAAGACCGGACAGGGAGAAGAGACCCAGTACTTC. The chain couples TRBV6-5 to TRBJ2-5, with 8 bases lining up with TRBD1. J was trimmed by 3 bases and V by 7 bases; bases with no gene match: 7. This CDR3 has 14 residues. The germline gives CDR1 MNHEY, CDR2 SVGAGI.

The chain couples TRBV28 to TRBJ1-1, with 7 nucleotides matching TRBD1. Per the germline V gene, CDR1 is MDHEN and CDR2 is SYDVKM. The CDR3 covers 15 residues. V trimming: 8 bases; J trimming: 6 bases; junction bases outside the gene matches: 15. The CDR3 here is CASSQAAGGQSEAFF. CDR3 DNA: TGTGCCAGCTCTCAAGCGGCAGGGGGTCAATCTGAAGCTTTCTTT.

V gene TRBV18 combines with J gene TRBJ1-3, with 7 bases identical to TRBD1. Trimming removed 3 bases from V and 9 bases from J; junction bases left unmatched: 8. In germline, CDR1 is KGHSH, CDR2 LQKENI. The CDR3 spans 14 residues. DNA for the CDR3: TGTGCCAGCTCACCCGACAGGGTTCAGGGCACCATATATTTT. Translated: CASSPDRVQGTIYF. Filled out from reference TRBV18 and TRBJ1-3, the complete variable domain reads NAGVMQNPRHLVRRRGQEARLRCSPMKGHSHVYWYRQLPEEGLKFMVYLQKENIIDESGMPKERFSAEFPKEGPSILRIQQVVRGDSAAYFCASSPDRVQGTIYFGEGSWLTVV.

The genes are TRBV18 and TRBJ1-1, with 7 bases aligning to TRBD1. Trimming cost V 6 bases and J 4 bases; bases outside gene matches: 8. Germline CDR1 KGHSH, CDR2 LQKENI. The CDR3 length is 14 residues. CDR3 residues: CASSPGQTSTEAFF. Here the CDR3 DNA reads TGTGCCAGCTCTCCGGGACAGACGAGCACTGAAGCTTTCTTT.

This sequence joins TRBV7-6 and TRBJ2-5, with 14 nucleotides matching TRBD2. The ends lost 5 bases at V and 3 bases at J; junction bases unmatched: 2. From germline, CDR1 is SGHVS and CDR2 FNYEAQ. This CDR3 comprises 15 residues. For the CDR3, the DNA is TGTGCCAGCAGCCCGGGACTAGCGGGGGAAGAGACCCAGTACTTC. Amino acid sequence: CASSPGLAGEETQYF.

The chain carries TRBV7-2 and TRBJ2-3; D may be TRBD2 (5 bases). The CDR3 is 14 residues long. V was cut by 3 bases and J by 6 bases, with 13 bases left in between. Germline CDR1 SGHTA, CDR2 FQGNSA. The CDR3 sequence is CASSLARERDTQYF. CDR3 sequence (DNA): TGTGCCAGCAGCTTGGCGAGGGAGAGGGATACGCAGTATTTT.

This rearrangement joins TRBV3-1 (or the pseudogene TRBV3-2) to TRBJ2-3; the D gene is possibly TRBD2 (6 bases). V lost 1 base to trimming and J lost 6 bases, with 14 bases between them. CDR1 is LGHDT and CDR2 is YNNKEL in the germline V gene (reference sequence). The CDR3 spans 15 residues. As DNA, the CDR3 is TGTGCCAGCAGCCAAGGGGCAGGGAGGTCCGATACGCAGTATTTT. This gives the protein CASSQGAGRSDTQYF.

CDR3 region: CASRPARQDSYGYTF. The CDR3 DNA reads TGTGCCAGCCGACCAGCGAGGCAGGACTCCTATGGCTACACCTTC. The chain couples TRBV27 to TRBJ1-2; D remains ambiguous. Germline CDR1 is MNHEY and CDR2 is SMNVEV (reference sequence). The germline V and J ends were trimmed by 8 bases and 4 bases, with 20 bases remaining between them. There are 15 residues in the CDR3.